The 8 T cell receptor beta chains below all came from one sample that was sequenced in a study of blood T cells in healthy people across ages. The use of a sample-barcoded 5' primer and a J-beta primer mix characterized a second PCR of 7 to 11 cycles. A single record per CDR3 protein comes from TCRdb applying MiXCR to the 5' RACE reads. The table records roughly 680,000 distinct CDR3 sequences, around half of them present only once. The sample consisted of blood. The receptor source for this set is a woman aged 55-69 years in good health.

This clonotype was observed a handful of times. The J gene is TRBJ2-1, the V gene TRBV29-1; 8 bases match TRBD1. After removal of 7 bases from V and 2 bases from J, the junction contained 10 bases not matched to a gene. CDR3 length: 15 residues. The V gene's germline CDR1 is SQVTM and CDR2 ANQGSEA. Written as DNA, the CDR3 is TGCAGCGCCCAAGAACCGGGACAGGCCTACAATGAGCAGTTCTTC. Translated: CSAQEPGQAYNEQFF.

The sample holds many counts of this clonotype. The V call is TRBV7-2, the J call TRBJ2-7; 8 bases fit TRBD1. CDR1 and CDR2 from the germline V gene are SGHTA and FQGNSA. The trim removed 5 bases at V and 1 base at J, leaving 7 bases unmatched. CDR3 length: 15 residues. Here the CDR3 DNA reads TGTGCCAGCAGCCGTCCCGGGACAGGTTCCTACGAGCAGTACTTC. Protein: CASSRPGTGSYEQYF.

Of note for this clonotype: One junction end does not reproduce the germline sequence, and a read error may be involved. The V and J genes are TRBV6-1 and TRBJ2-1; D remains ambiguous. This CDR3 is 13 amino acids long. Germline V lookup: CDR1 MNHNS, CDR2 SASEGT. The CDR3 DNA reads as TGCGCCAGCAGTGAAGCTTGGTCCGGAGAGCAGTTCTTC. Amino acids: CASSEAWSGEQFF.

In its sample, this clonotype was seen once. The CDR3 protein is CASSYGLAEYNEQFF. For the CDR3, the DNA is TGTGCCAGCAGTTACGGACTAGCGGAATACAATGAGCAGTTCTTC. The chain employs TRBV6-6 and TRBJ2-1; 10 bases align to TRBD2. CDR1 is MNHNY, CDR2 SVGAGI, per germline (reference sequence). The CDR3 runs 15 residues. The V and J ends lost 2 bases and 4 bases, in that order; junction bases with no gene match: 2.

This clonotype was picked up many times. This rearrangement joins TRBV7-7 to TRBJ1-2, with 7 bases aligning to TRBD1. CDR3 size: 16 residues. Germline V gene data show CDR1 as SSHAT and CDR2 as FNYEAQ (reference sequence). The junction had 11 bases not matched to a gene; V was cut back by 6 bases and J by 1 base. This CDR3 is CASSPLGAGGNYGYTF. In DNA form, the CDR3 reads TGTGCCAGCAGTCCCCTCGGGGCAGGGGGTAACTATGGCTACACCTTC.

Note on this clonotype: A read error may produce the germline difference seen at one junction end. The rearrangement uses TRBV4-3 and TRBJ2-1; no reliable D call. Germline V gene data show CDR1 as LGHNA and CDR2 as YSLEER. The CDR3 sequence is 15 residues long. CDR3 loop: CASGQEVLENNEQFF. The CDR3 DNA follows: TGCGCCAGCGGCCAAGAGGTTCTGGAGAACAATGAGCAGTTCTTC.

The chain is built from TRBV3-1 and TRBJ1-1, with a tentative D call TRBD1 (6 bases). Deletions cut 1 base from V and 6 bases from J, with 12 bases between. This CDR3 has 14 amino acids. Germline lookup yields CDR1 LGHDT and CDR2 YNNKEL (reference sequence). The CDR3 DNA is TGTGCCAGCAGCCAAGCGGGGGGCGAGGCTGAAGCTTTCTTT. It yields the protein CASSQAGGEAEAFF.

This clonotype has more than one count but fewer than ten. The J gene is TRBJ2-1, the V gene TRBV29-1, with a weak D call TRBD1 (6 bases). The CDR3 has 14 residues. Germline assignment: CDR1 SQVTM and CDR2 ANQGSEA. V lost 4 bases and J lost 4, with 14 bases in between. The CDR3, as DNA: TGCAGCGTTGGCTCGGGACACCCGTACAATGAGCAGTTCTTC. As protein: CSVGSGHPYNEQFF.